The next 18 T cell receptor beta chains were all read from a single sample in a study of blood T cell repertoires in COVID-19. Clones were sequenced by immunoSEQ multiplex PCR, and TCRdb holds only the in-frame ones, with some missing. The sample holds fewer than 350,000 clones, approximately 86% seen once. The sequencing input was peripheral blood. The receptors were sampled from a woman aged 70 to 79 with COVID-19, enrolled during active disease.

This rearrangement joins TRBV12-3 or TRBV12-4 to TRBJ2-6; D remains unclear. The CDR3 spans 13 residues. V lost 6 bases and J lost 4, with 7 bases in between. The CDR3 reads CASRPGGANVLTF. The CDR3 DNA reads TGTGCCAGCAGACCCGGGGGGGCCAACGTCCTGACTTTC.

V gene TRBV12-5 combines with J gene TRBJ2-4; 7 bases match TRBD2. Germline values: CDR1 LGHNT, CDR2 FRNRAP. This CDR3 has 12 residues. The J segment lost 15 bases and the V segment lost 1 base, leaving 6 bases of the junction unmatched. In DNA form, the CDR3 reads TGTGCTAGTGGTTTGGACCGGGGGGATGCGTACTTC. Translation gives CASGLDRGDAYF.

In this sample, this clone turned up once. V usage is TRBV7-7 and J usage is TRBJ2-6; D unclear. The germline gives CDR1 SSHAT, CDR2 FNYEAQ (reference sequence). V lost 1 base to trimming and J lost 0 bases, with 16 bases between them. CDR3 length equals 19 residues. This CDR3 reads CASSLEVAAGSSGANVLTF. CDR3 sequence (DNA): TGTGCCAGCAGCTTAGAGGTCGCCGCCGGGTCCTCTGGGGCCAACGTCCTGACTTTC.

This clone was recorded once. The chain recombines TRBV9 with TRBJ2-5; 8 bases map to TRBD2. V gave up 4 bases and J gave up 5 bases; unmatched junction bases: 13. This CDR3 comprises 16 residues. CDR1 SGDLS and CDR2 YYNGEE come from the germline V gene. In nucleotides, the CDR3 is TGTGCCAGCAGCCCCGTGTCGGGGGGGGGAATGGAGACCCAGTACTTC. Encoded protein: CASSPVSGGGMETQYF.

The rearrangement joins TRBV12-2 to TRBJ1-6; TRBD1, the table's D call, was not compared with the DNA. TRBV12-2 is recorded as a pseudogene. The CDR3 totals 16 residues. The CDR3 loop is CASRLAGTELNSPLHF. The CDR3 nucleotides read TGTGCAAGTCGCTTAGCGGGGACAGAACTAAATTCACCCCTCCACTTT.

The chain links TRBV5-1 to TRBJ1-3; TRBD1 matches 9 bases. Germline V lookup: CDR1 SGHRS, CDR2 YFSETQ. J lost 2 bases, V lost 4 bases, and 1 base had no gene match. The length of the CDR3 is 14 residues. The CDR3 bases are TGCGCCAGCAGCACAGGGGGCCCTGGAAACACCATATATTTT. This gives the protein CASSTGGPGNTIYF.

CDR3 sequence: CASSYDGSGGKAEAFF. CDR3 nucleotides: TGTGCCAGCAGTTATGACGGTTCAGGGGGCAAGGCTGAAGCTTTCTTT. V and J are TRBV6-5 and TRBJ1-1; 8 bases align to TRBD1. Per the germline V gene, CDR1 is MNHEY and CDR2 is SVGAGI. The CDR3 runs to 16 residues. V was pared by 3 bases and J by 6 bases, with 12 bases of the junction left unmatched.

This clone was detected a few times. The CDR3 coding sequence is TGTGCCAGCAGTTACTCGGCGGGACAGATCTATGGCTACACCTTC. This codes for CASSYSAGQIYGYTF. The J gene is TRBJ1-2, the V gene TRBV6-5, with TRBD1 matching 7 bases. Unmatched junction bases numbered 5, after V lost 0 bases and J lost 4 bases. The germline gives CDR1 MNHEY, CDR2 SVGAGI. This CDR3 has 15 residues.

This clone was picked up one time. The gene calls are TRBV5-5 and TRBJ1-1; 7 nucleotides line up with TRBD1. This CDR3 is built from 16 residues. Germline V gene lookup returns CDR1 SGHKS and CDR2 YYEKEE (reference sequence). The J segment lost 3 bases and the V segment lost 7 bases, leaving 15 bases of the junction unmatched. The DNA of the CDR3 is TGTGCCAGCGGGAGAGGGGGCCACCAGAGCGACACTGAAGCTTTCTTT. It yields the protein CASGRGGHQSDTEAFF.

In the case of this clone: One base away lies a much larger clone, so this may be a sequencing read error. V usage is TRBV9 and J usage is TRBJ2-7; 9 nucleotides align to TRBD1. With 4 bases clipped from V and 3 bases from J, the junction kept 2 bases outside the gene matches. The length of the CDR3 is 13 residues. Germline assignment: CDR1 SGDLS and CDR2 YYNGEE. CDR3 coding DNA: TGTGCCAGCAGCCCGACAGGGGGCTACGAGCAGTACTTC. Translated, it gives CASSPTGGYEQYF.

The chain combines TRBV3-1 (or the pseudogene TRBV3-2) with TRBJ1-1, with unresolved D. Per the germline V gene, CDR1 is LGHDT and CDR2 is YNNKEL (reference sequence). Trimming left V 3 bases short and J 6 bases short, with 14 bases between. The CDR3 sequence is 14 residues long. CDR3 nucleotide sequence: TGTGCCAGCAGCCATCTCGGAGGAAATCCTGAAGCTTTCTTT. This codes for CASSHLGGNPEAFF.

CDR3 DNA sequence: TGTGCCAGCAGCACCCGGACAGGGGGCAAGGTGGAATCAGATACGCAGTATTTT. Its translation is CASSTRTGGKVESDTQYF. The rearrangement joins TRBV21-1 to TRBJ2-3; TRBD1 was called by the table and not checked on the DNA. TRBV21-1 is classified as a pseudogene. This CDR3 has 18 amino acids.

This clone was found once. The genes are TRBV28 and TRBJ1-1; 8 bases map to TRBD1. The CDR3 contains 13 residues. From germline, CDR1 is MDHEN and CDR2 SYDVKM. Unmatched junction bases numbered 3, after V lost 5 bases and J lost 4 bases. This chain's CDR3 is CASSQTGVTEAFF. CDR3 DNA sequence: TGTGCCAGCAGTCAGACAGGGGTCACTGAAGCTTTCTTT.

The J gene is TRBJ1-4, the V gene TRBV7-2; maybe TRBD1 (6 bases). V shed 6 bases and J shed 7 bases, with 12 bases lying between them. The CDR3 extends over 13 amino acids. Germline V lookup: CDR1 SGHTA, CDR2 FQGNSA. CDR3 in amino acids: CASSPRTVEKLFF. In nucleotides, the CDR3 is TGTGCCAGCAGTCCTAGGACAGTTGAAAAACTGTTTTTT.

This sequence joins TRBV19 and TRBJ1-1, with D tentatively TRBD1 (6 bases). Germline CDR1 and CDR2: LNHDA and SQIVND (reference sequence). V was clipped by 6 bases and J by 6 bases, with 17 bases between them. The CDR3 length is 14 residues. The CDR3 protein is CASSPTGRGAEAFF. CDR3 in DNA: TGTGCCAGTAGCCCTACAGGGAGAGGGGCTGAAGCTTTCTTT.

This clone was recorded a few times. The chain uses TRBV28 and TRBJ1-2, with TRBD1 matching 10 bases. With 2 bases clipped from V and 6 bases from J, the junction kept 3 bases outside the gene matches. The CDR3 is 14 amino acids. In germline, CDR1 is MDHEN, CDR2 SYDVKM. Here the CDR3 DNA reads TGTGCCAGCAGTTTACTGACAGGGGGCCATGGCTACACCTTC. It specifies CASSLLTGGHGYTF.

This clone was recorded only once. The chain couples TRBV28 to TRBJ2-5; the D gene is possibly TRBD2 (7 bases). CDR3 size: 17 residues. Germline CDR1 MDHEN, CDR2 SYDVKM. V lost 2 bases to trimming and J lost 5 bases, with 21 bases between them. CDR3 bases: TGTGCCAGCAGTTTAATTCTGAGTAAGGGGGGGCGGGAGACCCAGTACTTC. Its protein product is CASSLILSKGGRETQYF.

This chain links TRBV7-2 with TRBJ2-7; 10 bases align to TRBD2. The V gene's germline CDR1 is SGHTA and CDR2 FQGNSA. The CDR3 is made up of 16 amino acids. Trimming at V came to 0 bases and at J to 3 bases, leaving 5 bases not matched to a gene. As DNA, the CDR3 is TGTGCCAGCAGCTTAGCGGGACTAGCGCCGAGCTACGAGCAGTACTTC. This translates into CASSLAGLAPSYEQYF. Looking up the rest from reference TRBV7-2 and TRBJ2-7 gives the full variable domain: GAGVSQSPSNKVTEKGKDVELRCDPISGHTALYWYRQSLGQGLEFLIYFQGNSAPDKSGLPSDRFSAERTGGSVSTLTIQRTQQEDSAVYLCASSLAGLAPSYEQYFGPGTRLTVT.